This entry lists 15 T cell receptor beta chains sequenced from one sample in a study of CD8+ T cells in alopecia areata. The sequencing template was cDNA reverse transcribed from extracted RNA. Using immunoSEQ multiplex PCR, the repertoire was profiled, and TCRdb retains in-frame clones only, with some absent. Of fewer than 110,000 clones in the sample, around three fifths were seen once. The sequenced sample was CD4+ T cells sorted from blood. These receptors were taken from a human donor in good health.

The chain recombines TRBV6-5 with TRBJ1-1; unclear D gene. The CDR3 consists of 13 residues. V lost 5 bases and J 5 bases, leaving 12 bases between the germline ends. Germline CDR1 is MNHEY and CDR2 is SVGAGI. The CDR3, as DNA: TGTGCCAGCAGTATGGGGAAATGGACTGAAGCTTTCTTT. It is translated as CASSMGKWTEAFF.

V is TRBV19 and J is TRBJ2-7, with 9 nucleotides matching TRBD1. Per the germline V gene, CDR1 is LNHDA and CDR2 is SQIVND (reference sequence). This CDR3 comprises 14 residues. The V and J ends lost 4 bases and 2 bases, in that order; junction bases with no gene match: 3. CDR3 DNA sequence: TGTGCCAGTAGTAGCGGGACAGGGACCTACGAGCAGTACTTC. Protein: CASSSGTGTYEQYF.

This clone was observed a few times. This chain uses TRBV4-3 with TRBJ2-1, with 9 bases fitting TRBD2. CDR3 size: 16 residues. The trim removed 3 bases at V and 3 bases at J, leaving 6 bases unmatched. Germline assignment: CDR1 LGHNA and CDR2 YSLEER. Here the CDR3 reads CASSQDLAGIYNEQFF. Here the CDR3 DNA reads TGCGCCAGCAGCCAGGACCTAGCGGGGATCTACAATGAGCAGTTCTTC.

The chain links TRBV25-1 to TRBJ1-2; 10 positions match TRBD1. With 6 bases clipped from V and 3 bases from J, the junction kept 1 base outside the gene matches. This CDR3 contains 13 residues. Germline assignment: CDR1 MGHDK and CDR2 SYGVNS. The CDR3 here is CASRGTGDYGYTF. CDR3 bases: TGTGCCAGCAGGGGGACAGGGGACTATGGCTACACCTTC.

The chain employs TRBV5-1 and TRBJ2-5; D call uncertain. The CDR3 covers 13 residues. CDR1 is SGHRS, CDR2 YFSETQ, per germline. Trimming cost V 5 bases and J 1 base, with 9 bases left between them. The CDR3 bases are TGCGCCAGCAGTCCCTCCCCCCAAGAGACCCAGTACTTC. Translating it yields CASSPSPQETQYF.

The V gene is TRBV27, the J gene TRBJ2-7, with a weak D call TRBD1 (6 bases). The CDR3 covers 15 residues. Germline-derived CDR1 and CDR2 are MNHEY and SMNVEV (reference sequence). Trimming removed 5 bases from V and 2 bases from J, with 16 bases in between. CDR3 loop: CASSISGHPAYEQYF. The CDR3 nucleotides are TGTGCCAGCAGTATTTCGGGACACCCCGCCTACGAGCAGTACTTC.

This chain links TRBV11-2 with TRBJ2-3, with a weak D call TRBD2 (6 bases). Germline CDR1 SGHAT, CDR2 FQNNGV. Trimming removed 5 bases at V and 0 bases at J, with 15 bases between. The CDR3 totals 16 residues. The CDR3: CASSRTLATSTDTQYF. The CDR3 DNA sequence: TGTGCCAGCAGCAGAACGCTAGCGACTAGCACAGATACGCAGTATTTT.

The chain couples TRBV30 to TRBJ1-5; D is unresolved. The CDR3 consists of 13 residues. The V and J ends lost 4 bases and 4 bases respectively, with 11 bases between them. The germline gives CDR1 GTSNPN, CDR2 SVGIG (reference sequence). CDR3 amino acids: CAWTRGKNQPQHF. The DNA of the CDR3 is TGTGCCTGGACTCGAGGCAAAAATCAGCCCCAGCATTTT.

The rearrangement links TRBV7-2 to TRBJ1-5; D unclear. Germline loops: CDR1 SGHTA, CDR2 FQGNSA. The V and J ends lost 5 bases and 3 bases respectively, with 11 bases between them. This CDR3 has 14 residues. CDR3 loop: CASSQSGPNQPQHF. The CDR3 nucleotides are TGTGCCAGCAGCCAAAGTGGGCCCAATCAGCCCCAGCATTTT.

The J gene is TRBJ1-5, the V gene TRBV6-6; TRBD1 aligns across 7 bases. V trimming: 7 bases; J trimming: 7 bases; junction bases outside the gene matches: 10. Germline V gene sequence: CDR1 MNHNY, CDR2 SVGAGI (reference sequence). This CDR3 has 14 residues. The CDR3 region has the DNA TGTGCCAGCAACCACAGGGGAGGGTTCCAGCCCCAGCATTTT. Translated, it gives CASNHRGGFQPQHF.

The V call is TRBV5-4, the J call TRBJ1-6; no firm D call. Germline V gene data show CDR1 as SGHNT and CDR2 as YYREEE (reference sequence). CDR3 length: 16 amino acids. Trimming shortened V by 1 base and J by 8 bases, and 16 bases separated the two germline ends. The CDR3 sequence: CASSLPGEAGDSPLHF. The CDR3 nucleotides read TGTGCCAGCAGCTTGCCCGGGGAGGCCGGGGATTCACCCCTCCACTTT.

This clone showed up just once. V and J are TRBV7-9 and TRBJ2-5; D is perhaps TRBD1 (6 bases). Germline CDR1 reads SEHNR; CDR2 reads FQNEAQ (reference sequence). The V end was cut by 2 bases, the J end by 1 base, with 8 bases between. The CDR3 is 14 amino acids. In DNA, the CDR3 is TGTGCCAGCAGCTTACTACAGGGCCAAGAGACCCAGTACTTC. Protein: CASSLLQGQETQYF.

This rearrangement joins TRBV28 to TRBJ2-3; D is possibly TRBD1 or TRBD2 (5 bases each). V was cut by 6 bases and J by 6 bases, with 10 bases left in between. CDR3 length: 12 amino acids. CDR1 is MDHEN and CDR2 is SYDVKM in the germline V gene. The CDR3 sequence is CASRGTGDTQYF. The CDR3 bases are TGTGCCAGCAGGGGGACCGGGGATACGCAGTATTTT.

The V gene is TRBV5-1, the J gene TRBJ1-5, with 7 bases aligning to TRBD1. Per the germline V gene, CDR1 is SGHRS and CDR2 is YFSETQ. V dropped 2 bases and J dropped 0; count of bases not matched to a gene: 2. The CDR3 consists of 15 residues. The CDR3 sequence is CASSFGTDSNQPQHF. CDR3 in DNA: TGCGCCAGCAGCTTTGGGACAGATAGCAATCAGCCCCAGCATTTT.

The chain carries TRBV4-2 and TRBJ2-1; 9 nucleotides align to TRBD1. CDR1 is LGHNA, CDR2 YNFKEQ, per germline. V lost 4 bases and J lost 9; bases outside the gene matches: 19. This CDR3 has 18 amino acids. Here the CDR3 DNA reads TGTGCCAGCAGCCCCAGGGGGGGTGGGACAGGGTCCCGCGGTGAGCAGTTCTTC. It is translated as CASSPRGGGTGSRGEQFF.